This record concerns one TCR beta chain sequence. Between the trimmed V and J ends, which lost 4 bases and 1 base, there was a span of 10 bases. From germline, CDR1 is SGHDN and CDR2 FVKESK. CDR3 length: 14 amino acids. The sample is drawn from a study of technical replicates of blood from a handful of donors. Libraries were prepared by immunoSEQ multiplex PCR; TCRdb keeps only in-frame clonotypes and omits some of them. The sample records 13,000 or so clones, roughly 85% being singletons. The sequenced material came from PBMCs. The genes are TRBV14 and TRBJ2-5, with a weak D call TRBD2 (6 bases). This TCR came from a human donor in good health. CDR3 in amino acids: CASSPLSGQETQYF. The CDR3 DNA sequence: TGTGCCAGCAGCCCCCTTAGCGGCCAAGAGACCCAGTACTTC.